This is a list of T cell receptor beta chains from one sample in a study of blood T cell repertoires in COVID-19. Assay used: immunoSEQ multiplex PCR; TCRdb lists only in-frame clones, some missing. Found here are some 90,000 clones, around 90% of them singletons; the top ten hold under 5%. The specimen was peripheral blood. All receptors come from a woman aged 45-60 years in a cohort sampled during active COVID-19. CDR3s include the opening cysteine and the closing phenylalanine or tryptophan. The D gene is left open where the match is weak. The size of a clone is reported for some rows only, either as once, few or many, or as a class for expanded clones.

. | TRBJ1-5 | once | TRBV6-2/TRBV6-3 | CASSYPQPQHF | TGTGCCAGCAGTTACCCGCAGCCCCAGCATTTT
. | TRBJ1-2 | . | TRBV23-1 | CASSQSGQGPYGYTF | TGCGCCAGCAGTCAATCGGGCCAGGGCCCCTATGGCTACACCTTC
TRBD2 | TRBJ2-7 | . | TRBV5-1 | CASSLGAVAGVGQYF | TGCGCCAGCAGCTTGGGGGCCGTAGCGGGAGTTGGGCAGTACTTC
. | TRBJ2-7 | . | TRBV10-3 | CAISESGYEQYF | TGTGCCATCAGTGAGTCGGGCTACGAGCAGTACTTC
. | TRBJ2-7 | . | TRBV6-5 | CASSRHGAGTEQYF | TGTGCCAGCAGTCGCCATGGCGCAGGCACCGAGCAGTACTTC
TRBD1 | TRBJ2-2 | . | TRBV19 | CASSKPGQLNTGELFF | TGTGCCAGTAGCAAACCGGGACAGCTGAACACCGGGGAGCTGTTTTTT
. | TRBJ1-5 | . | TRBV18 | CASSPYEAGGQDGNQPQHF | TGTGCCAGCTCACCATATGAAGCTGGGGGCCAGGATGGCAATCAGCCCCAGCATTTT
. | TRBJ1-2 | . | TRBV6-5 | CASSYSASYGYTF | TGTGCCAGCAGTTACAGCGCCTCCTATGGCTACACCTTC
. | TRBJ2-1 | . | TRBV4-1 | CASSQTSPLTYEQFF | TGCGCCAGCAGCCAAACTAGTCCCCTTACGTATGAGCAGTTCTTC
. | TRBJ1-5 | . | TRBV23-1 | CASSPPVWSNQPQHF | TGCGCCAGCAGCCCTCCGGTGTGGAGCAATCAGCCCCAGCATTTT
TRBD1 | TRBJ1-2 | . | TRBV6-6 | CASSFTGDYGYTF | TGTGCCAGCAGTTTTACAGGGGACTATGGCTACACCTTC
. | TRBJ1-5 | once | TRBV19 | CASSGKQDLNQPQHF | TGTGCCAGTAGTGGGAAACAGGACCTCAATCAGCCCCAGCATTTT
. | TRBJ2-7 | . | TRBV11-1 | CASSLLESYEQYF | TGTGCCAGCAGCTTATTGGAGTCCTACGAGCAGTACTTC
. | TRBJ2-1 | . | TRBV7-9 | CASSETRFDNEQFF | TGTGCCAGCAGCGAGACCAGGTTCGACAATGAGCAGTTCTTC
TRBD1 | TRBJ1-2 | . | TRBV5-5 | CASSPQGAGGYTF | TGTGCCAGCAGCCCGCAGGGGGCGGGTGGCTACACCTTC
. | TRBJ2-3 | . | TRBV29-1 | CSVYSYNTDTQYF | TGCAGCGTTTATAGCTACAACACAGATACGCAGTATTTT
. | TRBJ2-1 | . | TRBV11-2 | CASSFGGGVYNEQFF | TGTGCCAGCAGCTTCGGAGGGGGGGTCTACAATGAGCAGTTCTTC
TRBD1 | TRBJ1-5 | . | TRBV4-1 | CASSRGTGPAYSNQPQHF | TGCGCCAGCAGCCGAGGGACAGGCCCCGCGTATAGCAATCAGCCCCAGCATTTT
. | TRBJ2-3 | . | TRBV6-5 | CASHNSPDTQYF | TGTGCCAGCCATAACTCTCCAGATACGCAGTATTTT
. | TRBJ1-1 | . | TRBV3-1/TRBV3-2 | CASSQVKGDTEAFF | TGTGCCAGCAGCCAAGTGAAGGGGGATACTGAAGCTTTCTTT
. | TRBJ1-6 | . | TRBV19 | CASSITRVSYNSPLHF | TGTGCCAGTAGTATAACGCGTGTGTCCTATAATTCACCCCTCCACTTT
TRBD1 | TRBJ1-4 | . | TRBV9 | CASSVSLSPDRGQREKLFF | TGTGCCAGCAGCGTGTCCCTCTCCCCAGACAGGGGGCAGCGGGAAAAACTGTTTTTT
TRBD1 | TRBJ2-3 | once | TRBV6-6 | CASSYDRVADTQYF | TGTGCCAGCAGTTACGACAGGGTGGCAGATACGCAGTATTTT
TRBD2 | TRBJ2-3 | . | TRBV7-6 | CASSELAGRTDTQYF | TGTGCCAGCAGCGAACTAGCGGGCCGCACAGATACGCAGTATTTT
. | TRBJ1-1 | . | TRBV12-5 | CASGRLNTEAFF | TGTGCTAGTGGCAGGTTGAACACTGAAGCTTTCTTT
TRBD1 | TRBJ1-5 | . | TRBV6-2/TRBV6-3 | CASSHRGMLTQHF | TGTGCCAGCAGTCACAGGGGAATGTTGACCCAGCATTTT
TRBD1 | TRBJ1-4 | . | TRBV10-3 | CAISELTGLGEKLFF | TGTGCCATCAGTGAGTTGACAGGGTTGGGTGAAAAACTGTTTTTT
TRBD1 | TRBJ1-6 | . | TRBV3-1/TRBV3-2 | CASSPGQGFSPLHF | TGTGCCAGCAGCCCGGGACAGGGCTTTTCACCCCTCCACTTT
TRBD1 | TRBJ1-2 | . | TRBV19 | CASRGDRINYGYTF | TGTGCCAGTAGGGGGGACAGGATAAACTATGGCTACACCTTC
TRBD1 | TRBJ2-7 | . | TRBV6-2/TRBV6-3 | CASSYRGQYEQYF | TGTGCCAGCAGTTACAGGGGGCAGTACGAGCAGTACTTC
TRBD2 | TRBJ2-3 | . | TRBV5-1 | CASSFNSGSISTDTQYF | TGCGCCAGCAGCTTTAATAGCGGGAGTATTAGCACAGATACGCAGTATTTT
. | TRBJ1-1 | . | TRBV6-5 | CASSYYTGNTEAFF | TGTGCCAGCAGTTACTATACAGGGAACACTGAAGCTTTCTTT
. | TRBJ2-5 | once | TRBV6-6 | CASSWGATFQETQYF | TGTGCCAGCAGTTGGGGAGCTACCTTCCAAGAGACCCAGTACTTC
. | TRBJ1-4 | . | TRBV15 | CATSRDLGSGSNEKLFF | TGTGCCACCAGCAGAGATTTGGGTTCAGGGTCTAATGAAAAACTGTTTTTT
. | TRBJ2-7 | . | TRBV30 | CAWTKQGRYEQYF | TGTGCCTGGACCAAACAGGGGAGGTACGAGCAGTACTTC
. | TRBJ2-2 | . | TRBV3-1/TRBV3-2 | CASSQAGLTGELFF | TGTGCCAGCAGCCAGGCGGGACTCACCGGGGAGCTGTTTTTT
. | TRBJ2-5 | once | TRBV2 | CATSGSLVETQYF | TGTGCCACCTCCGGGTCTTTAGTGGAGACCCAGTACTTC
. | TRBJ2-3 | . | TRBV29-1 | CSVNPTGTDTQYF | TGCAGCGTTAACCCAACAGGTACAGATACGCAGTATTTT